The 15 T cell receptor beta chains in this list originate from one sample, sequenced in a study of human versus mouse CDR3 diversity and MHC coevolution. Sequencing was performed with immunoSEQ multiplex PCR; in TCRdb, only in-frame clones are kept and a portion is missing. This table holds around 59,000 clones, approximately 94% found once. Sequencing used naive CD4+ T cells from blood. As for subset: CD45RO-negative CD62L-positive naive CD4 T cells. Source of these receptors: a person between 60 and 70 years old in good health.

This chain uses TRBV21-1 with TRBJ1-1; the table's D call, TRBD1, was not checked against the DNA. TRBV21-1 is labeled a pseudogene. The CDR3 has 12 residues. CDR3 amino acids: CASMQGNTEAFF. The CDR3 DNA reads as TGTGCCAGCATGCAGGGGAACACTGAAGCTTTCTTT.

The CDR3 DNA follows: TGTGCCAGTAGTATACTAGCGGGAGGCCTCTCCTACAATGAGCAGTTCTTC. This sequence encodes CASSILAGGLSYNEQFF. V is TRBV19 and J is TRBJ2-1; the match to TRBD2 covers 11 bases. CDR3 size: 17 residues. Unmatched junction bases numbered 3, after V lost 2 bases and J lost 0 bases. CDR1 is LNHDA, CDR2 SQIVND, per germline (reference sequence). Full variable domain (remainder filled in from reference TRBV19 and TRBJ2-1): DGGITQSPKYLFRKEGQNVTLSCEQNLNHDAMYWYRQDPGQGLRLIYYSQIVNDFQKGDIAEGYSVSREKKESFPLTVTSAQKNPTAFYLCASSILAGGLSYNEQFFGPGTRLTVL.

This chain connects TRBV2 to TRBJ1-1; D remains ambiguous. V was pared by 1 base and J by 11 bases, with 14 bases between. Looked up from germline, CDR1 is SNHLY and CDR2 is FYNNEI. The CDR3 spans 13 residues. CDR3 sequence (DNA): TGTGCCAGCAGTGAAGAACCGGGTGTTCGGGCTTTCTTT. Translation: CASSEEPGVRAFF.

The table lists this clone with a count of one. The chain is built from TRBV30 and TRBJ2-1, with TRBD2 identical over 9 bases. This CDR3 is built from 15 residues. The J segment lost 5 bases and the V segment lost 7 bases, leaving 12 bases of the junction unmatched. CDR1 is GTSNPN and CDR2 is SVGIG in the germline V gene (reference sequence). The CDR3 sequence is CALPPGLASHNEQFF. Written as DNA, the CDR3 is TGTGCCTTACCCCCCGGACTAGCGAGCCACAATGAGCAGTTCTTC.

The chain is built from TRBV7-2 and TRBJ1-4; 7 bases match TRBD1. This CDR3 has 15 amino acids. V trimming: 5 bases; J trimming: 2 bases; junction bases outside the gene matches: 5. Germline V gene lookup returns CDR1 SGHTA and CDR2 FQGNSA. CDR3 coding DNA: TGTGCCAGCAGCATCCAAGGGGGCACTAATGAAAAACTGTTTTTT. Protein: CASSIQGGTNEKLFF.

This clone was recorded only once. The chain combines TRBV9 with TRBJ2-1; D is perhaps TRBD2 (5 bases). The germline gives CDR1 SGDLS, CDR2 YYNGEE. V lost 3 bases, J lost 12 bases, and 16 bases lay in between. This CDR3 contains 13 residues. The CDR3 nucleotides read TGTGCCAGCAGCGACCAGATCCGCGAGGGGCAGTTCTTC. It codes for CASSDQIREGQFF.

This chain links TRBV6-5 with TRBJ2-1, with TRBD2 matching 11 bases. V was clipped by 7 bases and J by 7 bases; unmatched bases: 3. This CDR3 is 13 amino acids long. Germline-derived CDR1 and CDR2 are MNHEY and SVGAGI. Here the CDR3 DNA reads TGTGCCAGCACCCTAGCGGGAGGAAATGAGCAGTTCTTC. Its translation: CASTLAGGNEQFF.

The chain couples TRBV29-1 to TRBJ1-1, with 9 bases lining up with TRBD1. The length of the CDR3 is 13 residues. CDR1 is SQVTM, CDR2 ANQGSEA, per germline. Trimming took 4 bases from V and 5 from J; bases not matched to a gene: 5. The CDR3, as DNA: TGCAGCGTTGGGGGGACAGGGTGGACTGAAGCTTTCTTT. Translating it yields CSVGGTGWTEAFF.

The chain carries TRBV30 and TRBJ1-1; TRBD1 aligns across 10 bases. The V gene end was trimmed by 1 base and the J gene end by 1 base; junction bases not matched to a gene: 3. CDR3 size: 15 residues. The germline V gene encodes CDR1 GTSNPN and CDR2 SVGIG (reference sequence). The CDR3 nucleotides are TGTGCCTGGAGTGGACAGGGGGCGCGGAACACTGAAGCTTTCTTT. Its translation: CAWSGQGARNTEAFF.

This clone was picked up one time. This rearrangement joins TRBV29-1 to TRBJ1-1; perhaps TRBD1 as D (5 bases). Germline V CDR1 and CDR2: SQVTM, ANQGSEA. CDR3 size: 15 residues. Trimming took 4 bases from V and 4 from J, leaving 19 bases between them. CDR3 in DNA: TGCAGCGTTGGGGGCACCCCTCAAGCGAGCACTGAAGCTTTCTTT. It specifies CSVGGTPQASTEAFF.

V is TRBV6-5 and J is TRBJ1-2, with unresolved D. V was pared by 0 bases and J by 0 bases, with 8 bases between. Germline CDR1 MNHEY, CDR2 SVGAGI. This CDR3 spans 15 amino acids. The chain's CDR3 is CASSYSAGPNYGYTF. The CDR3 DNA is TGTGCCAGCAGTTACTCAGCAGGTCCTAACTATGGCTACACCTTC.

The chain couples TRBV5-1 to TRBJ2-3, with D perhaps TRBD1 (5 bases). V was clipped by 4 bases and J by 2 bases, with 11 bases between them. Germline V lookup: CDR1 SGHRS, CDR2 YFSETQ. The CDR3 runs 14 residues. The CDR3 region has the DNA TGCGCCAGCAGCACCGCGGACACCACAGATACGCAGTATTTT. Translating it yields CASSTADTTDTQYF.

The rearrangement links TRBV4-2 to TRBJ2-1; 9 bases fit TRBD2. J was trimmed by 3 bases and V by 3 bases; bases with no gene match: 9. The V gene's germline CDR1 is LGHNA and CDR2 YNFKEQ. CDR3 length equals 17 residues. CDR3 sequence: CASSQATGTSFYNEQFF. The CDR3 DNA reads TGTGCCAGCAGCCAGGCCACCGGGACTAGCTTCTACAATGAGCAGTTCTTC.

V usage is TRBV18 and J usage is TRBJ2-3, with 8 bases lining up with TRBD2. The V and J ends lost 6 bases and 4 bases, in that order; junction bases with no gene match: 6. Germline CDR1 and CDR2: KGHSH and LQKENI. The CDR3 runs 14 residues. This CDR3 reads CASSPRTSPDTQYF. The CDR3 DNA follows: TGTGCCAGCTCCCCCAGGACTAGCCCAGATACGCAGTATTTT.

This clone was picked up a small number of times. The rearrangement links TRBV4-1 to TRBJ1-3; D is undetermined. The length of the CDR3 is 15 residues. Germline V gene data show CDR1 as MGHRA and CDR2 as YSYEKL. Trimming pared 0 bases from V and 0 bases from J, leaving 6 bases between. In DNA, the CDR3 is TGCGCCAGCAGCCAAGAAGGGAGCTCTGGAAACACCATATATTTT. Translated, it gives CASSQEGSSGNTIYF.